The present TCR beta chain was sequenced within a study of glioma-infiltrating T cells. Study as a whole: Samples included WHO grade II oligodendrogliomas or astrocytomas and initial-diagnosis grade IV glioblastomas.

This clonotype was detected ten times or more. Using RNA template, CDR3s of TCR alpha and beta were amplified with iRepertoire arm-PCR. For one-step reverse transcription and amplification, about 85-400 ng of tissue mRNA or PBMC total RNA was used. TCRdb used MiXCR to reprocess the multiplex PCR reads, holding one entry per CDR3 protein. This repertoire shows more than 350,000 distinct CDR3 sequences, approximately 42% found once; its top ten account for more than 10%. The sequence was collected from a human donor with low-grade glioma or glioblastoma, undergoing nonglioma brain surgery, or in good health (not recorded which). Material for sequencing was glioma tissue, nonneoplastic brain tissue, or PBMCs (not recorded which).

CDR3 nucleotide sequence: TGTGCCAGCAGTTATCCCCGCGGGAGTTTCCACGAGCAGTACTTC. This translates into CASSYPRGSFHEQYF. This chain links TRBV6-5 with TRBJ2-7; TRBD2 matches 7 bases. After removal of 3 bases from V and 5 bases from J, the junction contained 10 bases not matched to a gene. Germline CDR1 reads MNHEY; CDR2 reads SVGAGI. The CDR3 has 15 residues.